Described below is a single T cell receptor (beta chain) sequence and its context. Its antigen specificity is not known. There are no base qualities to consult, and no much larger clone falls within one base. TCR CDR3 regions were amplified from genomic DNA by multiplex PCR using the deep immunoSEQ assay. For each cell subset, the extracted genomic DNA was distributed evenly across all wells of several immunoSEQ 96-well plates, and each plate served as one replicate. Each replicate PCR for sorted subsets received about 210 ng genomic DNA, equal to 30,000 or so T cell genomes. Purified libraries were measured with a Qubit 3.0 fluorometer, size-checked on a Bioanalyzer 2100, and measured again with the KAPA Library Quantification kit. Every immunoSEQ 96-well plate was sequenced on a separate single-read 150-cycle Illumina NextSeq 550 flow cell. Regarding the original processing steps: Because only junctional sequences without quality scores were contained in the immunoSEQ output, filtering matching that applied to full-length reads could not be performed. Sequences were annotated with PyIR, a Python wrapper for IgBLAST v1.9, using IMGT germline references to assign V/J genes and CDR3. Reads with weak V/J assignments (E-value above 1e-6), missing CDR3, stop codons, out-of-frame junctions, or ambiguous translated residues were removed. A V3J clonotype was defined by an identical inferred V gene, J gene, and CDR3 amino acid sequence. The percentage overlap between two repertoires was calculated by dividing the number of shared unique clonotypes by the size of the smaller repertoire. Three approaches were used to assess repertoire richness: RTK rarefaction, the Chao1 estimator, and Recon v2.1 estimates of unobserved clonotypes. Generation probabilities for all TCRbeta clonotypes obtained by the gDNA method from several donors were computed using OLGA. Entries here come from immuneACCESS through TCRdb and include only in-frame sequences with V and J called. Some clones fail to appear in such tables; in the studies checked, an unresolved V gene covers under half of the shortfall, and the cause of the remainder is unknown. The DNA was the basis for D and trimming; V, J and clone size are from that table. This sample gives about a million clones in total; 65% to 80% of them show up just once. The top ten constitute 1.4% of the sample.

This entry belongs to a study of shared clonotypes between healthy human individuals (dated by TCRdb to about 2020). Background for the entire study: The cohort comprised a couple of women and a few men aged 18 to 49 years. For each donor, three plates each were used for CD4 naive and CD4 memory, two plates were used for CD8 naive, and one plate was used for CD8 memory. The study deeply sequenced blood TCR repertoires of five healthy adults to estimate repertoire size and the extent of clonotype sharing between individuals. Libraries were prepared and TCR repertoires were sequenced by different laboratories using diverse techniques, in order to increase sequencing depth and limit assay-specific biases. Leukapheresis yielded between about 0.94 and 9.5 billion PBMCs per donor. Summary of the overall study and its limitations: Naive subsets generally had larger estimated clonotype richness than memory subsets did. Based on pairwise subsampling, the degree of clonotype sharing among donors was expected to be affected by sequencing depth. Across four donors, around 5.4% of naive CD4, around 3.5% of naive CD8, roughly 2.2% of memory CD4, and 0.4% of memory CD8 clonotypes were shared. Sampling was limited to blood, and TCR repertoires in tissue likely differ from TCR repertoires in blood. Higher generation probabilities were observed for clonotypes shared by all four sorted-subset donors than for non-shared clonotypes. Rarefaction of sorted-subset datasets indicated incomplete sequencing despite the large sequencing depth. The small number of donors limited the genetic and exposure-history diversity represented.

V lost 10 bases and J lost 6 bases; the stretch between them is 16 bases long. The CDR3 runs 13 residues from the cysteine to the phenylalanine. The CDR3 DNA has 39 bases and is translated from base 1. The germline V gene specifies MDHEN as CDR1 and SYDVKM as CDR2. Donors were healthy HIV-negative adults with no recently reported acute infections or vaccinations. All donors were Caucasian adults living in Nashville, Tennessee, USA. CD4+ T cells were enriched by magnetic negative selection, after which naive cells were positively selected on CD45RA and the negative fraction was taken as the memory subset. Blood was collected by leukapheresis, and PBMCs were isolated by Ficoll-Histopaque density gradient centrifugation and then cryopreserved in liquid nitrogen vapor phase. Analytical flow cytometry was used to check the purity and quantity of every magnetically sorted T cell population. Each sorted fraction had its genomic DNA isolated and then quantified by UV absorbance on a Nanodrop 2000c.

Recombination linked TRBV28 to TRBJ1-5; no D segment can be confidently identified. This sequence was found in a man between 18 and 29 years old in good health. The sequencing input was memory CD4+ T cells sorted from blood. Reading the label with the study, this specimen's cell subset or site is: CD45RA-negative fraction. The CDR3 in this case is CATTREGGQPQHF. The nucleotide sequence is given as TGTGCCACCACCCGGGAGGGTGGTCAGCCCCAGCATTTT.